The entry below gives a single TCR beta chain sequence along with its context. This specimen comes from a study of blood T cell repertoires in COVID-19. Study in general: Sources were T cells, B-cell-depleted T cells, or PBMCs; the material itself was cDNA or gDNA.

Individuals drawn from around 24 US areas were about 18 to 95 years old. For recovered donors of Cohort 3, there were two negative PCRs, clearance, or symptom resolution. Sequenced by immunoSEQ multiplex PCR; TCRdb stores in-frame clones only, minus some. The sample yields 130,000 to 150,000 clones, 70% to 90% seen once. The CDR3 covers 13 residues. Germline values: CDR1 SNHLY, CDR2 FYNNEI. V shed 5 bases, J shed 7 bases, and the junction held 6 bases outside the gene matches. The gene calls are TRBV2 and TRBJ2-7, with 9 bases fitting TRBD2. The TCR was taken from a woman aged 40 to 55 who had recovered from COVID-19. The source material was PBMCs or T cells enriched from blood (not recorded which). For the CDR3, the DNA is TGTGCCAGCAGTCCAGCGGGGGGAGGGGAGCAGTACTTC. Translated: CASSPAGGGEQYF.